The 11 T cell receptor beta chains presented below share a single source sample, sequenced in a study of blood T cell repertoires in COVID-19 (dated by TCRdb to about 2020). Libraries were constructed by the immunoSEQ multiplex PCR assay. The table comes from immuneACCESS by way of TCRdb, which keeps in-frame sequences with V and J called. Part of the clones is missing from these tables; in studies checked, under half for an unresolved V gene and the rest for unknown reasons. The sample records 65,000 to 90,000 clones, approximately 88% of which are singletons. The ten largest account for 6% to 7.5% of the sample. The sequencing input was peripheral blood. The receptors derive from an elderly woman with acute or convalescent COVID-19.

This clone was detected only a few times. J is TRBJ2-1 and V is TRBV29-1; D is possibly TRBD2 (6 bases). Germline values: CDR1 SQVTM, CDR2 ANQGSEA. V was clipped by 5 bases and J by 8 bases, with 10 bases between them. The CDR3 has 11 amino acids. The CDR3 bases are TGCAGCGTTTCTTGGGGGGATGAGCAGTTCTTC. This codes for CSVSWGDEQFF.

This clone was recorded a few times. The chain combines TRBV3-1 (or the pseudogene TRBV3-2) with TRBJ2-3, with 11 bases that match TRBD2. The trim removed 4 bases at V and 1 base at J, leaving 4 bases unmatched. In germline, CDR1 is LGHDT, CDR2 YNNKEL (reference sequence). The CDR3 sequence is 16 residues long. This chain's CDR3 is CASSPRSGGGTDTQYF. The CDR3 coding sequence is TGTGCCAGCAGCCCCCGTAGCGGGGGGGGCACAGATACGCAGTATTTT.

V and J are TRBV16 and TRBJ2-2; tentative D call: TRBD2 (6 bases). Trimming removed 4 bases at V and 3 bases at J, with 15 bases between. This CDR3 is 16 amino acids long. Germline V gives CDR1 KGHSY, CDR2 FQNENV. DNA of the CDR3: TGTGCCAGCAGCCCAACCCCTAGCGCCTACACCGGGGAGCTGTTTTTT. This translates into CASSPTPSAYTGELFF.

The chain employs TRBV2 and TRBJ2-1; 7 bases map to TRBD2. With 7 bases clipped from V and 6 bases from J, the junction kept 6 bases outside the gene matches. The CDR3 contains 13 residues. Germline CDR1 and CDR2: SNHLY and FYNNEI. The CDR3 spells CASTRDYLNEQFF. As DNA, the CDR3 is TGTGCCAGCACCCGGGACTACCTCAATGAGCAGTTCTTC.

The CDR3 nucleotides read TGTGCCAGCAGCCAGGATGGGACAAGCGCCTTAGCTTTCTTT. Protein: CASSQDGTSALAFF. The genes are TRBV14 and TRBJ1-1, with a tentative D call TRBD1 (6 bases). The germline V gene has CDR1 SGHDN and CDR2 FVKESK. The CDR3 sequence is 14 residues long. Trimming removed 3 bases from V and 10 bases from J, with 18 bases in between. The full variable domain, in which reference TRBV14 and TRBJ1-1 provide the parts outside the CDR3, is EAGVTQFPSHSVIEKGQTVTLRCDPISGHDNLYWYRRVMGKEIKFLLHFVKESKQDESGMPNNRFLAERTGGTYSTLKVQPAELEDSGVYFCASSQDGTSALAFFGQGTRLTVV.

The rearrangement links TRBV9 to TRBJ2-2; possible D gene TRBD1, 5 bases. Trimming pared 3 bases from V and 8 bases from J, leaving 11 bases between. This CDR3 has 13 residues. The germline V gene encodes CDR1 SGDLS and CDR2 YYNGEE. The CDR3 protein is CASSGDSAGELFF. The CDR3 bases are TGTGCCAGCAGCGGCGACAGTGCGGGGGAGCTGTTTTTT.

The J gene is TRBJ2-7, the V gene TRBV19, with 7 bases identical to TRBD2. Germline V lookup: CDR1 LNHDA, CDR2 SQIVND (reference sequence). V lost 5 bases to trimming and J lost 6 bases; unmatched junction nucleotides: 13. CDR3 size: 15 residues. The CDR3 here is CASSPPGRMLGEQYF. The CDR3 DNA follows: TGTGCCAGTAGTCCCCCCGGGAGGATGTTGGGCGAGCAGTACTTC.

The V and J genes are TRBV5-4 and TRBJ1-1; TRBD1 agrees at 7 bases. There are 14 residues in the CDR3. The V segment lost 1 base and the J segment 0 bases; nucleotides outside the gene matches: 0. From germline, CDR1 is SGHNT and CDR2 YYREEE (reference sequence). CDR3 protein: CASSLTGVNTEAFF. In nucleotides, the CDR3 is TGTGCCAGCAGCTTGACAGGGGTGAACACTGAAGCTTTCTTT. The entire variable domain, with the rest obtained from reference TRBV5-4 and TRBJ1-1, is as follows: ETGVTQSPTHLIKTRGQQVTLRCSSQSGHNTVSWYQQALGQGPQFIFQYYREEENGRGNFPPRFSGLQFPNYSSELNVNALELDDSALYLCASSLTGVNTEAFFGQGTRLTVV.

The chain uses TRBV7-2 and TRBJ2-5; 10 bases match TRBD2. CDR3 length: 15 residues. Looked up from germline, CDR1 is SGHTA and CDR2 is FQGNSA. J was trimmed by 2 bases and V by 6 bases; bases with no gene match: 6. The CDR3 DNA is TGTGCCAGCAGTCGTAGGACTAGCGGACAAGAGACCCAGTACTTC. Its protein product is CASSRRTSGQETQYF.

CDR3 coding DNA: TGTGCCAGCAGCGTAGTAGCGGGGGGGCCGGGCAATGAGCAGTTCTTC. It specifies CASSVVAGGPGNEQFF. The rearrangement links TRBV9 to TRBJ2-1; TRBD2 agrees at 11 bases. The CDR3 has 16 amino acids. The J segment lost 6 bases and the V segment lost 0 bases, leaving 5 bases of the junction unmatched. Looked up from germline, CDR1 is SGDLS and CDR2 is YYNGEE.

The rearrangement links TRBV7-2 to TRBJ1-2; D not resolved. This CDR3 contains 13 residues. V was clipped by 1 base and J by 4 bases, with 7 bases between them. The germline V gene encodes CDR1 SGHTA and CDR2 FQGNSA. Here the CDR3 DNA reads TGTGCCAGCAGCTTAGGTTCGGGCTATGGCTACACCTTC. Translated, it gives CASSLGSGYGYTF.